These 8 T cell receptor gamma chains share one sample of origin, sequenced in a study of γδ T cells in repeated Plasmodium falciparum infection. TCRdb re-called the multiplex PCR reads through CATT. The sample carries roughly 32,000 gamma-chain clones, more than 1.4% recorded once. Gammadelta T cells were flow-sorted from PBMC into Vgamma9/Vdelta2+ and Vdelta2-negative populations for bulk analysis. The sample was gamma-delta T cells from blood. The receptors were gathered from a pool of human donors (malaria-infected and uninfected, not separated).

Concerning this clone: The protein recorded in TCRdb matches a much larger clone and deviates from this DNA's translation at residue 5, suggesting a read error; the protein here is obtained by translating the DNA. The rearrangement joins TRGV3 to TRGJ1 or TRGJ2. The J gene, absent from TCRdb, was called here by matching the DNA to germline. CDR1 is VTNTFY and CDR2 is YDVSTARD in the germline V gene (reference sequence). The CDR3 runs 14 residues. The CDR3 sequence is CATWGRREGYKKLF. In DNA form, the CDR3 reads TGTGCCACCTGGGGCAGGCGAGAGGGGTATAAGAAACTCTTT.

This clone was seen at least ten times. The chain links TRGV4 to TRGJ1 or TRGJ2. Germline V gives CDR1 EGSTGY, CDR2 YDSYTSSV. The CDR3 is 11 amino acids. J lost 6 bases, V lost 5 bases, and 4 bases had no gene match. Here the CDR3 reads CATWGPYKKLF. CDR3 nucleotide sequence: TGTGCCACCTGGGGCCCTTATAAGAAACTCTTT.

For this clone: This DNA translates differently at residue 9 from the TCRdb protein, which is that of a much larger clone; a read error is likely, and the protein shown is the DNA's own translation. For the V gene the call is TRGV4; the J gene has no call. The CDR3 runs 11 residues. CDR1 is EGSTGY, CDR2 YDSYTSSV, per germline. CDR3 amino acids: CATQNYYKELF. The CDR3 region has the DNA TGTGCCACCCAGAATTATTATAAGGAACTCTTT.

This clone has ten or more counts. TCRdb records a much larger clone's protein for this DNA, with a difference at residue 10 that likely arises from a read error; the protein given is the translation of the DNA. The rearrangement joins TRGV9 to TRGJP. TCRdb leaves out the J gene; it was filled in here by matching the DNA to germline. The germline V gene encodes CDR1 GITISATS and CDR2 ISYDGTV (reference sequence). The CDR3 consists of 17 residues. CDR3 bases: TGTGCCTTGTGGGAGACCCTTCAAGAGTCGGGCAAAAAAATCAAGGTATTT. This codes for CALWETLQESGKKIKVF.

This clone was counted ten times or more. The TCRdb protein, from a much larger clone, departs from this DNA's translation at residue 12, likely by read error; the protein shown derives from the DNA. The gene calls are TRGV9 and TRGJP. In germline, CDR1 is GITISATS, CDR2 ISYDGTV (reference sequence). This CDR3 has 15 amino acids. As DNA, the CDR3 is TGTGCCTTGTGGGAGGTGTTGTTGGGCAAAAAAGTCAAGGTATTT. This gives the protein CALWEVLLGKKVKVF.

This clone was observed many times. A far larger clone is off by one base, so a read error is likely. The chain has TRGV9 and TRGJ1 or TRGJ2. CDR3 size: 9 residues. Germline loops: CDR1 GITISATS, CDR2 ISYDGTV (reference sequence). Here the CDR3 DNA reads TGTGCCTTGTGGGAAAAGAAGCTCTTT. Translated, it gives CALWEKKLF.

Comments on this clone: A far larger clone is a single base away, which makes a read error likely. The same CDR3 can be traced to other DNA sequences in this sample. The rearrangement links TRGV9 to TRGJP1. Here the J gene was assigned by germline matching of the DNA, as TCRdb has none. Germline V gene lookup returns CDR1 GITISATS and CDR2 ISYDGTV (reference sequence). This CDR3 region has 15 residues. The CDR3 protein is CALWEVRSTGWFKIF. Written as DNA, the CDR3 is TGTGCCTTGTGGGAGGTGCGTTCCACTGGCTGGTTCAAGATATTT.

This clone was recorded at least ten times. The protein recorded in TCRdb matches a much larger clone and deviates from this DNA's translation at residue 3, suggesting a read error; the protein here is obtained by translating the DNA. The chain joins TRGV9 to TRGJ1 or TRGJ2. TCRdb leaves out the J gene; it was filled in here by matching the DNA to germline. Looked up from germline, CDR1 is GITISATS and CDR2 is ISYDGTV (reference sequence). CDR3 length equals 11 residues. This CDR3 is CASWEFYKKLF. In DNA form, the CDR3 reads TGTGCCTCGTGGGAGTTTTATAAGAAACTCTTT.